The 32 T cell receptor beta chains below were found in one sample sequenced in a study of T cells after yellow fever vaccination. TCRdb independently ran MiXCR on the 5' RACE reads; one entry per CDR3 protein. The data show roughly 16,000 distinct CDR3 sequences, with approximately 4.1% seen just once and over 0.4% held by the top ten. The source was PBMCs, either bulk or a sorted T-cell subset (CD4+, CD8+, memory, or dextramer-sorted; not recorded which), collected 15 days after the yellow fever booster vaccination. These receptors were taken from a man under 40 who received the YFV17D yellow fever vaccine.

Ten or more counts support this clonotype. The V and J genes are TRBV21-1 and TRBJ2-7. TRBV21-1 is reported as a pseudogene. There are 16 residues in the CDR3. CDR3 region: CASSKANSEETYEQYF. The CDR3 bases are TGTGCCAGCAGCAAAGCGAACTCCGAGGAGACCTACGAGCAGTACTTC.

This clonotype was seen at least ten times. The rearrangement links TRBV5-4 to TRBJ1-1, with 12 bases matching TRBD1. Trimming took 4 bases from V and 1 from J; bases not matched to a gene: 5. The CDR3 covers 16 residues. Germline-derived CDR1 and CDR2 are SGHNT and YYREEE (reference sequence). CDR3 sequence: CASSPGQGARNTEAFF. CDR3 bases: TGTGCCAGCAGCCCGGGACAGGGGGCGAGGAACACTGAAGCTTTCTTT.

This clonotype was seen at least ten times. V usage is TRBV19 and J usage is TRBJ2-3, with 7 bases that match TRBD1. The germline CDR1 and CDR2 sequences are LNHDA and SQIVND (reference sequence). The junction had 9 bases not matched to a gene; V was cut back by 5 bases and J by 1 base. The CDR3 has 16 amino acids. CDR3 in DNA: TGTGCCAGTAGTCCTACAGGGGCCGGAGGCACAGATACGCAGTATTTT. It translates to CASSPTGAGGTDTQYF.

The table lists this clonotype with many counts. This chain connects TRBV11-1 to TRBJ2-1, with TRBD2 identical over 9 bases. V was clipped by 5 bases and J by 5 bases; unmatched bases: 19. Germline CDR1 and CDR2: SGHAT and FQDESV (reference sequence). The CDR3 length is 19 residues. CDR3 DNA: TGTGCCAGCAGCCCCCGGGTGGGCGGTAGCGGGAGTATCCACAATGAGCAGTTCTTC. Translating it yields CASSPRVGGSGSIHNEQFF.

This clonotype has ten or more counts. The V gene is TRBV5-1, the J gene TRBJ2-5; D is unclear. Germline V gene lookup returns CDR1 SGHRS and CDR2 YFSETQ. The V gene lost 3 bases and the J gene lost 1 base, with 7 bases spanning the gap. The CDR3 is 13 amino acids. This chain's CDR3 is CASSSNPQETQYF. CDR3 nucleotides: TGCGCCAGCAGCTCTAACCCCCAAGAGACCCAGTACTTC.

This clonotype was detected ten times or more. This chain uses TRBV6-5 with TRBJ2-6; D not certain. The V gene's germline CDR1 is MNHEY and CDR2 SVGAGI. CDR3 size: 15 residues. The V and J ends lost 8 bases and 0 bases respectively, with 11 bases between them. In DNA form, the CDR3 reads TGTGCCAGCTTGAAACGGAGCTCTGGGGCCAACGTCCTGACTTTC. Its translation: CASLKRSSGANVLTF.

This clonotype was detected ten times or more. The gene calls are TRBV14 and TRBJ2-5; 7 bases fit TRBD2. Germline V gives CDR1 SGHDN, CDR2 FVKESK. The CDR3 sequence is 13 residues long. The ends lost 7 bases at V and 3 bases at J; junction bases unmatched: 5. CDR3 DNA: TGTGCCAGCATCGTGCTAGCGGAAGAGACCCAGTACTTC. Translated, it gives CASIVLAEETQYF.

Many counts were recorded for this clonotype. The chain joins TRBV27 to TRBJ2-1; 9 bases are a match to TRBD2. Germline CDR1 is MNHEY and CDR2 is SMNVEV (reference sequence). This CDR3 spans 14 amino acids. The junction had 5 bases not matched to a gene; V was cut back by 7 bases and J by 4 bases. CDR3 coding DNA: TGTGCCAGCACCGATCTAGCGGGATACAATGAGCAGTTCTTC. Translation gives CASTDLAGYNEQFF.

At least ten counts were recorded for this clonotype. This chain joins TRBV19 and TRBJ1-5; D is possibly TRBD1 (5 bases). The CDR3 loop spans 16 amino acids. V lost 0 bases, J lost 3 bases, and 12 bases lay in between. Germline loops: CDR1 LNHDA, CDR2 SQIVND (reference sequence). The CDR3 loop reads CASSIEPRGYNQPQHF. CDR3 bases: TGTGCCAGTAGTATAGAGCCGCGGGGGTACAATCAGCCCCAGCATTTT.

This clonotype was picked up many times. The chain employs TRBV7-8 and TRBJ1-5; D possibly corresponds to TRBD1 (5 bases). V gave up 6 bases and J gave up 2 bases, with 11 bases separating them. Per germline, CDR1 SGHVS and CDR2 FQNEAQ. The CDR3 extends over 14 amino acids. The CDR3 nucleotides read TGTGCCAGCAGGCCGGGGGGTGGCAATCAGCCCCAGCATTTT. Translating gives CASRPGGGNQPQHF.

This clonotype appeared many times. The V call is TRBV29-1, the J call TRBJ2-3; 7 nucleotides line up with TRBD2. Germline lookup yields CDR1 SQVTM and CDR2 ANQGSEA. Trimming cost V 1 base and J 9 bases; bases outside gene matches: 10. The CDR3 is made up of 14 amino acids. CDR3 loop: CSVEAPAPAGTQYF. CDR3 DNA sequence: TGCAGCGTTGAAGCTCCGGCCCCAGCGGGGACGCAGTATTTT.

This clonotype ranks as medium-sized. The rearrangement links TRBV11-2 to TRBJ2-1; D assignment may be TRBD1 or TRBD2 (6 bases each). Germline values: CDR1 SGHAT, CDR2 FQNNGV. This CDR3 region has 15 residues. With 0 bases removed from V and 4 bases from J, the gap between germline ends came to 10 bases. As DNA, the CDR3 is TGTGCCAGCAGCTTAGATGCGGGACAATACAATGAGCAGTTCTTC. It codes for CASSLDAGQYNEQFF.

In its sample, this clonotype was seen many times. The gene calls are TRBV20-1 and TRBJ1-1, with TRBD1 as a possible D gene (5 bases). V was cut by 7 bases and J by 11 bases, with 17 bases left in between. Germline-derived CDR1 and CDR2 are DFQATT and SNEGSKA (reference sequence). The CDR3 length is 11 residues. The CDR3 DNA reads as TGCAGTGTAGGAGGGAATAAGGGGGCTTTCTTT. The encoded protein is CSVGGNKGAFF.

This clonotype occurred many times. V is TRBV6-2 or TRBV6-3 and J is TRBJ2-3, with 13 bases fitting TRBD2. CDR1 and CDR2 from the germline V gene are MNHEY and SVGEGT. CDR3 length: 18 residues. V shed 4 bases and J 6 bases; nucleotides not matched to a gene: 13. This chain's CDR3 is CASSSNRPGLAGRDTQYF. The CDR3 nucleotides are TGTGCCAGCAGTTCGAACCGCCCGGGACTAGCGGGGAGGGATACGCAGTATTTT.

In its sample, this clonotype was seen many times. The J gene is TRBJ1-1, the V gene TRBV11-2, with unresolved D. The CDR3 has 12 residues. Germline CDR1 SGHAT, CDR2 FQNNGV. Trimming took off 2 bases at V and 4 bases at J, with 5 bases between the two ends. The CDR3 here is CASSLPFTEAFF. The CDR3 bases are TGTGCCAGCAGCTTACCGTTCACTGAAGCTTTCTTT.

This clonotype was seen many times. The chain is built from TRBV7-2 and TRBJ2-5; possibly TRBD1 or TRBD2 for D (6 bases each). Germline V gene lookup returns CDR1 SGHTA and CDR2 FQGNSA. The CDR3 consists of 20 residues. Trimming shortened V by 0 bases and J by 0 bases, and 23 bases separated the two germline ends. CDR3 amino acids: CASSLALRDTQNLYQETQYF. CDR3 nucleotides: TGTGCCAGCAGCTTAGCTTTGCGGGACACTCAAAACTTGTACCAAGAGACCCAGTACTTC.

This clonotype has at least ten counts. The chain has TRBV12-3 or TRBV12-4 and TRBJ2-7, with 7 bases identical to TRBD1. The CDR3 length is 13 residues. The junction had 6 bases not matched to a gene; V was cut back by 3 bases and J by 7 bases. CDR3 sequence reads: CASSFEGGGEQYF. The CDR3, as DNA: TGTGCCAGCAGTTTCGAAGGGGGCGGTGAGCAGTACTTC.

The sample holds many counts of this clonotype. The rearrangement links TRBV7-2 to TRBJ1-5, with D tentatively TRBD1 (5 bases). This CDR3 comprises 16 residues. Germline CDR1 and CDR2: SGHTA and FQGNSA. V lost 5 bases, J lost 1 base, and 15 bases lay in between. CDR3 amino acids: CASSLRGPGSNQPQHF. CDR3 coding DNA: TGTGCCAGCAGCCTCCGGGGCCCAGGCAGCAATCAGCCCCAGCATTTT.

This clonotype was observed at least ten times. V usage is TRBV12-3 or TRBV12-4 and J usage is TRBJ1-1; possibly TRBD1 for D (5 bases). V was trimmed by 5 bases and J by 1 base, leaving 17 bases between them. The CDR3 consists of 16 residues. The CDR3 is CASSPSNRQGNTEAFF. Here the CDR3 DNA reads TGTGCCAGCAGTCCGAGTAACAGGCAAGGGAACACTGAAGCTTTCTTT.

The sample holds many counts of this clonotype. The chain employs TRBV11-1 and TRBJ2-1, with a weak D call TRBD2 (5 bases). Per germline, CDR1 SGHAT and CDR2 FQDESV (reference sequence). This CDR3 contains 12 residues. Between the trimmed V and J ends, which lost 4 bases and 10 bases, there was a span of 11 bases. The CDR3 nucleotides read TGTGCCAGCAGCTCACTGGACTTGGAGCAGTTCTTC. Its protein product is CASSSLDLEQFF. Together with reference TRBV11-1 and TRBJ2-1, the CDR3 gives the full variable domain: EAEVAQSPRYKITEKSQAVAFWCDPISGHATLYWYRQILGQGPELLVQFQDESVVDDSQLPKDRFSAERLKGVDSTLKIQPAELGDSAMYLCASSSLDLEQFFGPGTRLTVL.

The chain joins TRBV6-2 or TRBV6-3 to TRBJ2-1; no clear D gene. CDR1 is MNHEY, CDR2 SVGEGT, per germline. V shed 2 bases and J shed 9 bases, with 8 bases lying between them. The CDR3 sequence is 12 residues long. This chain's CDR3 is CASSYESGEQFF. The CDR3 DNA is TGTGCCAGCAGTTACGAGAGTGGTGAGCAGTTCTTC.

This clonotype has ten or more counts. The chain is built from TRBV7-9 and TRBJ2-7; possibly TRBD1 for D (6 bases). The CDR3 is 15 amino acids. Germline CDR1 and CDR2: SEHNR and FQNEAQ (reference sequence). V lost 5 bases to trimming and J lost 3 bases, with 17 bases between them. CDR3 region: CASSTPGTPYYEQYF. CDR3 bases: TGTGCCAGCAGCACTCCCGGGACACCGTACTACGAGCAGTACTTC.

This clonotype was seen ten or more times. The chain joins TRBV7-2 to TRBJ2-3; 9 nucleotides line up with TRBD2. The CDR3 is 16 residues long. The V gene's germline CDR1 is SGHTA and CDR2 FQGNSA. The trim removed 5 bases at V and 2 bases at J, leaving 8 bases unmatched. CDR3 sequence: CASSPLAGVDTDTQYF. The CDR3 DNA sequence: TGTGCCAGCAGCCCATTAGCGGGAGTTGACACAGATACGCAGTATTTT.

In its sample, this clonotype was seen many times. J is TRBJ2-2 and V is TRBV9; TRBD2 might be the D (6 bases). There are 15 residues in the CDR3. The V gene's germline CDR1 is SGDLS and CDR2 YYNGEE. V was pared by 1 base and J by 5 bases, with 12 bases between. CDR3 residues: CASSVTGSGTGELFF. The CDR3 DNA sequence: TGTGCCAGCAGCGTAACCGGGAGTGGGACCGGGGAGCTGTTTTTT.

In DNA form, the CDR3 reads TGTGCCAGCAGCCCTGGGCACAGCCTAGCGGCTCTTTCCTACGAGCAGTACTTC. Amino acids: CASSPGHSLAALSYEQYF. J is TRBJ2-7 and V is TRBV7-8; 7 bases are a match to TRBD2. The germline V gene has CDR1 SGHVS and CDR2 FQNEAQ. V lost 5 bases, J lost 1 base, and 17 bases stayed unmatched. CDR3 length equals 18 residues.

Ten or more counts support this clonotype. This chain links TRBV12-3 or TRBV12-4 with TRBJ2-7; D might be TRBD1 (6 bases). The CDR3 contains 12 residues. The V end was cut by 6 bases, the J end by 3 bases, with 9 bases between. CDR3 coding DNA: TGTGCCAGCAGAAACAGGGACTACGAGCAGTACTTC. Encoded protein: CASRNRDYEQYF.

This clonotype was seen many times. The V and J genes are TRBV19 and TRBJ1-6, with D uncertain. The V and J ends lost 1 base and 9 bases respectively, with 10 bases between them. The CDR3 runs 14 residues. Germline V gene sequence: CDR1 LNHDA, CDR2 SQIVND (reference sequence). CDR3 bases: TGTGCCAGTAGTATAGGAAGAGGCGGTTCACCCCTCCACTTT. Translating it yields CASSIGRGGSPLHF.

In its sample, this clonotype was seen many times. The genes are TRBV7-9 and TRBJ2-5; D remains ambiguous. V gave up 5 bases and J gave up 5 bases, with 15 bases separating them. The CDR3 spans 14 residues. From germline, CDR1 is SEHNR and CDR2 FQNEAQ (reference sequence). This chain's CDR3 is CASSLERQTETQYF. In nucleotides, the CDR3 is TGTGCCAGCAGCCTGGAACGCCAGACGGAGACCCAGTACTTC.

The sample holds a few counts of this clonotype. The J gene is TRBJ2-5, the V gene TRBV11-2; D unresolved. V lost 5 bases, J lost 5 bases, and 6 bases lay in between. Germline-derived CDR1 and CDR2 are SGHAT and FQNNGV. This CDR3 is built from 11 residues. In DNA form, the CDR3 reads TGTGCCAGCAGCCACTCGGAGACCCAGTACTTC. Translation: CASSHSETQYF.

By share of the sample, this clonotype is medium-sized (0.01 to 0.1%). The chain combines TRBV19 with TRBJ1-1; D gene ambiguous. The V and J ends lost 9 bases and 0 bases respectively, with 17 bases between them. Per germline, CDR1 LNHDA and CDR2 SQIVND (reference sequence). The CDR3 loop spans 15 amino acids. CDR3 sequence: CASRFVGPMNTEAFF. The CDR3 nucleotides read TGTGCCAGCAGGTTCGTTGGGCCGATGAACACTGAAGCTTTCTTT.

This clonotype is medium-sized. V and J are TRBV5-1 and TRBJ1-6; TRBD1 might be the D (6 bases). The germline V gene encodes CDR1 SGHRS and CDR2 YFSETQ. Trimming took 1 base from V and 9 from J, leaving 11 bases between them. This CDR3 contains 14 residues. CDR3 bases: TGCGCCAGCAGCTTGACAGGGTATGGTTCACCCCTCCACTTT. It is translated as CASSLTGYGSPLHF.

The sample holds a few counts of this clonotype. Written as DNA, the CDR3 is TGCAGTGCCCCCTCGTTGGACACCGGGGAGCTGTTTTTT. It encodes CSAPSLDTGELFF. The rearrangement uses TRBV20-1 and TRBJ2-2; unclear D gene. Trimming cost V 6 bases and J 3 bases, with 11 bases left between them. From germline, CDR1 is DFQATT and CDR2 SNEGSKA (reference sequence). The CDR3 extends over 13 amino acids.